The rows below give T cell receptor beta chains drawn from one sample of a study of blood T cell repertoires in COVID-19. Data came from immunoSEQ multiplex PCR; TCRdb stores just in-frame clones and leaves some out. The data hold about 240,000 clones, with more than 85% observed a single time. What was sequenced was peripheral blood. The receptors were sampled from a woman aged 70-85 years with active or convalescent COVID-19. CDR3s include the opening cysteine and the closing phenylalanine or tryptophan. Each record gives: CDR3 length, J gene, V gene, clone size, D gene, CDR3 DNA, CDR3 protein. The D gene is left open where the match is weak. Some rows have no size entry. The others give once, few or many, or a class for an expanded clone.

16 TRBJ2-3 TRBV10-3 NA TRBD2 TGTGCCATCAGTACTCTGACTAGCGGGGGCACAGATACGCAGTATTTT CAISTLTSGGTDTQYF
14 TRBJ1-2 TRBV19 NA NA TGTGCCAGTAGTATAGATCGTGACAGGCGCGGCTACACCTTC CASSIDRDRRGYTF
16 TRBJ1-1 TRBV5-1 NA TRBD1 TGCGCCAGCAGTGGAGGACAGGGTAAGACGGGCACTGAAGCTTTCTTT CASSGGQGKTGTEAFF
12 TRBJ2-7 TRBV5-1 NA NA TGCGCCAGCAGCCCGGACTTCTACGAGCAGTACTTC CASSPDFYEQYF
13 TRBJ1-2 TRBV12-3/TRBV12-4 few TRBD1 TGTGCCAGCAGCTCGGGACAGGGGTTTGGCTACACCTTC CASSSGQGFGYTF
14 TRBJ2-7 TRBV9 NA TRBD1 TGTGCCAGCAGCACGAGAGTGACAGGGGCCGAGCAGTACTTC CASSTRVTGAEQYF
15 TRBJ1-1 TRBV24-1 NA NA TGTGCCACCCGCTCCGAGGGCCCAGGGGTTACTGAAGCTTTCTTT CATRSEGPGVTEAFF
14 TRBJ2-5 TRBV19 once NA TGTGCCAGTAAAAGAGCGCAGGGCCAAGAGACCCAGTACTTC CASKRAQGQETQYF
13 TRBJ1-5 TRBV12-3/TRBV12-4 NA TRBD1 TGTGCCAGCACCTCAGAGGTTACCAGGGGGCAGCATTTT CASTSEVTRGQHF
14 TRBJ1-6 TRBV19 NA NA TGTGCCAGTAGCGGACAGATGGGGAATTCACCCCTCCACTTT CASSGQMGNSPLHF
15 TRBJ2-3 TRBV11-3 NA TRBD1 TGTGCCAGCAGCTTAGAGGGACAGGGCAGCGATACGCAGTATTTT CASSLEGQGSDTQYF
13 TRBJ2-1 TRBV24-1 NA TRBD2 TGTGCCACCAAAGAAGCGGGGGGAAATGAGCAGTTCTTC CATKEAGGNEQFF
12 TRBJ2-5 TRBV29-1 NA TRBD1 TGCAGCGGCACTCAGGACAGGGATCCCCAGTACTTC CSGTQDRDPQYF
15 TRBJ1-4 TRBV4-1 once NA TGCGCCAGCAGCCATGCTTCGGGGGTGGGCGAAAAACTGTTTTTT CASSHASGVGEKLFF
17 TRBJ1-5 TRBV6-2/TRBV6-3 NA TRBD1 TGTGCCAGCAGTTACCGACCGGGACAGGGCAACAATCAGCCCCAGCATTTT CASSYRPGQGNNQPQHF
15 TRBJ2-5 TRBV7-2 NA NA TGTGCCAGCAGCTTAGGCGGCAGGGCAGGGGAGACCCAGTACTTC CASSLGGRAGETQYF
13 TRBJ1-1 TRBV6-2/TRBV6-3 NA NA TGTGCCAGCAGTTACTCCGGGGGCACTGAAGCTTTCTTT CASSYSGGTEAFF
15 TRBJ1-4 TRBV5-4 NA NA TGTGCCAGCAGCCTGGAGCCTGCAACTAATGAAAAACTGTTTTTT CASSLEPATNEKLFF
13 TRBJ2-7 TRBV5-6 NA NA TGTGCCAGCAGCTTGAAGGGGTGGTACGAGCAGTACTTC CASSLKGWYEQYF
12 TRBJ2-3 TRBV13 NA NA TGTGCCAGCAACTTGGCCACAGATACGCAGTATTTT CASNLATDTQYF
15 TRBJ2-2 TRBV6-6 NA NA TGTGCCAGCAGTTACCTCAGTTCGAACACCGGGGAGCTGTTTTTT CASSYLSSNTGELFF
12 TRBJ1-4 TRBV7-9 NA NA TGTGCCAGCAGCCTGGCCCATGAAAAACTGTTTTTT CASSLAHEKLFF
15 TRBJ1-2 TRBV4-3 NA NA TGCGCCAGCAGCCAAGATTTCGGGGGGAGCTATGGCTACACCTTC CASSQDFGGSYGYTF
12 TRBJ1-2 TRBV10-3 NA TRBD1 TGTGCCATTGGACAGGCTCCAGGTGGCTACACCTTC CAIGQAPGGYTF
17 TRBJ2-2 TRBV29-1 NA TRBD1 TGCAGCCAAACCTGGACAGGGATGGATATGAACACCGGGGAGCTGTTTTTT CSQTWTGMDMNTGELFF
11 TRBJ1-2 TRBV10-3 NA TRBD1 TGTGCCATCACCGGGACAGATGGCTACACCTTC CAITGTDGYTF
14 TRBJ2-4 TRBV11-2 NA TRBD2 TGTGCCAGCAGCCCAAGTGGGAGGGAAAACATTCAGTACTTC CASSPSGRENIQYF
15 TRBJ1-4 TRBV7-6 NA NA TGTGCCAGCAGCCCGGGGGAGGGCTTGTGGGAAAAACTGTTTTTT CASSPGEGLWEKLFF
15 TRBJ1-5 TRBV7-6 NA NA TGTGCCAGCAGCCACTCAACGGACAGAAATCAGCCCCAGCATTTT CASSHSTDRNQPQHF
15 TRBJ1-1 TRBV5-5 few NA TGTGCCAGCAGCTTGGGTCAGGGTCGGAACACTGAAGCTTTCTTT CASSLGQGRNTEAFF
15 TRBJ1-4 TRBV4-3 once TRBD1 TGCGCCAGCAGCCAAGCCGACAGGGGGAATGAAAAACTGTTTTTT CASSQADRGNEKLFF
13 TRBJ1-1 TRBV7-3 few NA TGTGCCAGCAGCTTAGGGGGTGGGACTAAAGCTTTCTTT CASSLGGGTKAFF
15 TRBJ1-1 TRBV5-1 once NA TGCGCCAGCAGCTTGAGGGGGAAGGGGAACACTGAAGCTTTCTTT CASSLRGKGNTEAFF
14 TRBJ1-4 TRBV4-1 NA NA TGCGCCAGCAGTCCCGTGTTAACTAATGAAAAACTGTTTTTT CASSPVLTNEKLFF
13 TRBJ2-7 TRBV3-1/TRBV3-2 NA TRBD2 TGTGCCAGCGGTCGGACTAGAGGATACGAGCAGTACTTC CASGRTRGYEQYF
15 TRBJ2-3 TRBV4-1 NA TRBD1 TGCGCCAGCATCACCGGGACAGGGGGCACAGATACGCAGTATTTT CASITGTGGTDTQYF
15 TRBJ2-5 TRBV7-9 NA NA TGTGCCAGCAGCCCCGGACAAGTGGAGAAAGAGACCCAGTACTTC CASSPGQVEKETQYF
12 TRBJ1-1 TRBV5-8 NA NA TGTGCCAGCAGCCTCAGGGTCGGTTGGGCTTTCTTT CASSLRVGWAFF
14 TRBJ1-1 TRBV7-8 NA NA TGTGCCAGCAGCTTCGGACAGTCGAACACTGAAGCTTTCTTT CASSFGQSNTEAFF
14 TRBJ1-5 TRBV6-5 NA NA TGTGCCAGCAGAGGGGAAGTTAGCAATCAGCCCCAGCATTTT CASRGEVSNQPQHF
12 TRBJ1-2 TRBV28 NA NA TGTGCCGGATACAGTGCTAACTATGGCTACACCTTC CAGYSANYGYTF
14 TRBJ1-1 TRBV18 NA TRBD1 TGTGCCAGCTCACCTATCATAGGGACAGGGGAAGCTTTCTTT CASSPIIGTGEAFF
13 TRBJ1-1 TRBV12-3/TRBV12-4 NA NA TGTGCCAGCAGTTTCGGGGGGAGAACTGAAGCTTTCTTT CASSFGGRTEAFF
14 TRBJ2-3 TRBV9 NA NA TGTGCCAGCAGCGTTGGGCTGGCTACAGATACGCAGTATTTT CASSVGLATDTQYF
11 TRBJ2-1 TRBV24-1 NA NA TGTGCCACCAGTGATTTCGATGAGCAGTTCTTC CATSDFDEQFF
15 TRBJ2-2 TRBV11-2 once NA TGTGCCAGCAGCTTACGAGGAGAAGACACCGGGGAGCTGTTTTTT CASSLRGEDTGELFF
14 TRBJ2-7 TRBV14 NA TRBD1 TGTGCCAGCAGCGTTCGGACAGGGCGACACGAGCAGTACTTC CASSVRTGRHEQYF
12 TRBJ1-2 TRBV11-2 NA NA TGTGCCAGCAGCTCCGAGGGCTATGGCTACACCTTC CASSSEGYGYTF
15 TRBJ1-1 TRBV5-1 few TRBD1 TGCGCCAGCAGCCCCAGACAGGGCCCGAACACTGAAGCTTTCTTT CASSPRQGPNTEAFF
16 TRBJ1-5 TRBV6-2/TRBV6-3 NA TRBD1 TGTGCCAGCAGTCAACGACAGGGAGAATGGGATCAGCCCCAGCATTTT CASSQRQGEWDQPQHF
15 TRBJ2-7 TRBV7-2 NA TRBD1 TGTGCCAGCAGCTCAGGACAGGGAGGAGGATACGAGCAGTACTTC CASSSGQGGGYEQYF
12 TRBJ2-7 TRBV5-1 NA TRBD1 TGCGCCAGCAGCCAGACAGGGTATGAGCAGTACTTC CASSQTGYEQYF
11 TRBJ1-4 TRBV6-5 NA NA TGTGCCAGCAGCCTTCAACTAAAACTGTTTTTT CASSLQLKLFF